The T cell receptor beta chain described here comes from a study of control samples from healthy donors and cancer patients. The V gene's germline CDR1 is SGDLS and CDR2 YYNGEE. V gave up 3 bases and J gave up 4 bases, with 11 bases separating them. The CDR3 covers 14 residues. TCRdb's table, derived via immunoSEQ multiplex PCR, lists solely in-frame clones and lacks some. This sample has 350,000 to 450,000 clones; 80% to 95% occur once, and the top ten carry more than 6%. The chain couples TRBV9 to TRBJ2-1; a possible D gene is TRBD2 (5 bases). Input material: PBMCs. The receptor comes from a middle-aged man with head and neck cancer. Here the CDR3 DNA reads TGTGCCAGCAGCGCCCCGGGGTTATACAATGAGCAGTTCTTC. This encodes CASSAPGLYNEQFF.